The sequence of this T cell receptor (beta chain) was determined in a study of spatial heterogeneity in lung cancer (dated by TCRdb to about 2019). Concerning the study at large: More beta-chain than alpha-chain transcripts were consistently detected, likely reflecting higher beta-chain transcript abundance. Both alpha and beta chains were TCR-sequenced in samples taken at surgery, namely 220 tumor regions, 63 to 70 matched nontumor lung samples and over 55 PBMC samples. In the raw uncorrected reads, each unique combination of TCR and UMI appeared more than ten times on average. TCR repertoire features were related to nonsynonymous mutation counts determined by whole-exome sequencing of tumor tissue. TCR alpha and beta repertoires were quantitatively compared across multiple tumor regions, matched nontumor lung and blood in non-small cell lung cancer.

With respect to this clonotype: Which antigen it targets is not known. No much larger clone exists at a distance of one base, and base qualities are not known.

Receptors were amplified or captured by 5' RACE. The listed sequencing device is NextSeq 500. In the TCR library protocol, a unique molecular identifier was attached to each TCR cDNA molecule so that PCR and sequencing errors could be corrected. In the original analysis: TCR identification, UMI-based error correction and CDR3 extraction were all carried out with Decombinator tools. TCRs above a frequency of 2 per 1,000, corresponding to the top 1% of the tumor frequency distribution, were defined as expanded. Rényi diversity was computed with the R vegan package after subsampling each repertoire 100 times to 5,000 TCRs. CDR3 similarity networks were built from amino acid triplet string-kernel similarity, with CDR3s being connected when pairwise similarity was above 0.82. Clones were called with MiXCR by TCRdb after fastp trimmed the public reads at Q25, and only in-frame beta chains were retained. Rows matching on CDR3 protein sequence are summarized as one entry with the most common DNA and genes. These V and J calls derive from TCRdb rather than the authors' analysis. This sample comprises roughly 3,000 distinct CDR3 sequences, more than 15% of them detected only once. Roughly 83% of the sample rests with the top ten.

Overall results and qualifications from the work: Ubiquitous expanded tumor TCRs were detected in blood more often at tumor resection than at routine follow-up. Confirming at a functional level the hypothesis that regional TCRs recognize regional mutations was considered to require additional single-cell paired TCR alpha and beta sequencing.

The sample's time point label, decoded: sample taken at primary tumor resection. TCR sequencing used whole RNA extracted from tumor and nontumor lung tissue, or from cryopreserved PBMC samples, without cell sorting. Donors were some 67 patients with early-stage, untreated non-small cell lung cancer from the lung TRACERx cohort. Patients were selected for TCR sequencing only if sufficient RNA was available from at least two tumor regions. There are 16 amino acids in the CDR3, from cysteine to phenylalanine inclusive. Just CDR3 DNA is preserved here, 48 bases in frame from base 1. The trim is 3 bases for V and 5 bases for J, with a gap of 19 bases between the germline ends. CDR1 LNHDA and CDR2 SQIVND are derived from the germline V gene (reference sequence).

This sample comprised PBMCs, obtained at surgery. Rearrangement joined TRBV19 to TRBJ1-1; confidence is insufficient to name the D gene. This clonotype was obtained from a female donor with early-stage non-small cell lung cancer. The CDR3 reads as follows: CASSIPLELGRTEAFF. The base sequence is TGTGCCAGTAGTATCCCCTTGGAGCTCGGGCGGACTGAAGCTTTCTTT. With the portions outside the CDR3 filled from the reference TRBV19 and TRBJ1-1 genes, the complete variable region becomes DGGITQSPKYLFRKEGQNVTLSCEQNLNHDAMYWYRQDPGQGLRLIYYSQIVNDFQKGDIAEGYSVSREKKESFPLTVTSAQKNPTAFYLCASSIPLELGRTEAFFGQGTRLTVV.